This T cell receptor beta chain was identified in a study of CD8 T cells in Susac syndrome (dated by TCRdb to the late 2010s). With regard to the full study: Whether CD8+ T cell activation and differentiation in Susac syndrome was antigen driven was tested using repertoire sequencing. CD8+ T cell repertoire clonality was compared between over 9 healthy donors, about 14 Susac syndrome patients and around 15 multiple sclerosis patients.

What the work shows at the level of the full study, not this receptor alone: The TCR sequencing and HLA analysis was acknowledged to have included a relatively small number of individuals.

On this clonotype: The clone's antigen remains unknown. Base qualities are not provided; no much larger clone lies one nucleotide away.

Peripheral blood CD8+ and CD4+ T cells from healthy donors, Susac syndrome patients and multiple sclerosis patients were profiled by high-throughput TCR beta sequencing. Treatment-naive patients with stable or active relapsing-remitting disease fulfilling revised McDonald criteria were used as multiple sclerosis controls. Bulk CD8+ and CD4+ T cells were purified magnetically by negative isolation, whereas CD8+ TEMRA cells were enriched by FACS. Blood was drawn into EDTA tubes, processed within 24 hours, and PBMCs were isolated by density gradient centrifugation. PBMCs destined for TCR sequencing were cryopreserved in liquid nitrogen and later thawed in a 37 °C water bath. Purity of sorted or isolated CD4+, CD8+ and CD8+ TEMRA cells was at least 90%. The CDR3 goes from the cysteine to the phenylalanine over 14 residues. CDR3 DNA is the only sequence kept; it has 42 bases, read in frame from the first base. The junction shows trimming of 5 bases on V and 3 bases on J, and the gene matches do not reach 5 bases of it.

RNA was extracted with the RNeasy kit and 0.5 to 1 ug was reverse transcribed using random hexamers. The immunoSEQ multiplex PCR assay, which covers 54 Vbeta and 13 Jbeta segments, was used to amplify TCR beta CDR3 regions. PCR amplification bias was corrected by using a synthetic template baseline for primer optimization and computational correction. As for the original processing: Reads were assigned to V, D and J genes according to IMGT and analyzed in immunoSEQ Analyzer, with only productive sequences retained. To calculate clonality, Shannon entropy was normalized by log2 of the number of productive unique sequences and then subtracted from one. For each patient and control, public and private clones were evaluated among the 100 most prevalent clones. Clones were defined as Susac-specific if absent from the healthy and MS cohorts, from some 1,000 published viral clones and from other ImmuneACCESS disease sequences. TCRdb applied fastp at Q25 and MiXCR to the public reads, then kept only in-frame beta chains. Entries that share a CDR3 protein sequence are merged under the most common genes and DNA. These V and J calls derive from TCRdb rather than the authors' analysis. Recorded for this sample are about 440,000 distinct CDR3 sequences; more than 70% of them occurred a single time. The ten top clones hold more than 0.09% of the sample.

What was sequenced was CD8+ T cells from PBMCs. This receptor was taken from a human donor with multiple sclerosis. The chain is encoded by TRBV12-3 or TRBV12-4 joined to TRBJ2-7; a stretch of 9 junction bases matches TRBD1. The nucleotide sequence reads as follows: TGTGCCAGCAGTGCTACGACAGGGGGCTACGAGCAGTACTTC. Its protein product is CASSATTGGYEQYF.